These 32 T cell receptor beta chains came from one sample sequenced in a study of identical twins. From the 5' RACE reads, TCRdb called clonotypes with MiXCR, one entry per CDR3 protein. Among about 250,000 distinct CDR3 sequences listed, around 7.6% were seen once. Separately, the same data were catalogued under a study of yellow fever vaccine responses in identical twins.

Sequenced sample: CD8+ T cells sorted from blood. Receptor source: a woman under 30 in good health.

This clonotype has a count of ten or more. The rearrangement joins TRBV12-5 to TRBJ2-7; D ambiguous. In germline, CDR1 is LGHNT, CDR2 FRNRAP. There are 12 residues in the CDR3. V lost 5 bases and J lost 4, with 9 bases in between. The chain's CDR3 is CASGLAPYEQYF. The DNA of the CDR3 is TGTGCTAGTGGTCTGGCACCTTACGAGCAGTACTTC. Variable domain in full (rest from reference TRBV12-5 and TRBJ2-7): DARVTQTPRHKVTEMGQEVTMRCQPILGHNTVFWYRQTMMQGLELLAYFRNRAPLDDSGMPKDRFSAEMPDATLATLKIQPSEPRDSAVYFCASGLAPYEQYFGPGTRLTVT.

This clonotype was found a few times. The chain uses TRBV12-3 or TRBV12-4 and TRBJ2-1; 10 bases fit TRBD2. The CDR3 covers 17 residues. The V and J ends lost 7 bases and 2 bases, in that order; junction bases with no gene match: 11. The CDR3, as DNA: TGTGCCAGCAAATCCCCTCTAAGCGGGAGGGCCTACAATGAGCAGTTCTTC. Protein product: CASKSPLSGRAYNEQFF.

The table lists this clonotype with a few counts. V gene TRBV7-9 combines with J gene TRBJ2-4; 10 bases agree with TRBD2. With V trimmed by 6 bases and J by 2 bases, 10 bases remained unmatched. This CDR3 is built from 17 residues. Germline V gene sequence: CDR1 SEHNR, CDR2 FQNEAQ (reference sequence). CDR3: CASSTGGAGGSKNIQYF. The CDR3 coding sequence is TGTGCCAGCAGTACCGGGGGAGCGGGAGGGTCCAAAAACATTCAGTACTTC.

This rearrangement joins TRBV12-3 or TRBV12-4 to TRBJ2-5, with 7 bases that match TRBD1. Trimming cost V 6 bases and J 1 base; bases outside gene matches: 8. CDR3 length: 15 amino acids. The CDR3 DNA follows: TGTGCCAGCAGGTCCGGGACAGTACTCCAAGAGACCCAGTACTTC. Translating gives CASRSGTVLQETQYF.

The chain employs TRBV19 and TRBJ2-5; 9 nucleotides line up with TRBD1. V lost 8 bases and J lost 5; bases outside the gene matches: 15. The CDR3 is made up of 16 amino acids. Germline values: CDR1 LNHDA, CDR2 SQIVND (reference sequence). The CDR3 DNA sequence: TGTGCCAGTTCCCCCCTCGCGACAGGGGGTGACGAGACCCAGTACTTC. It is translated as CASSPLATGGDETQYF.

This clonotype turned up a few times. The chain couples TRBV28 to TRBJ2-7, with TRBD2 as a possible D gene (6 bases). Germline-derived CDR1 and CDR2 are MDHEN and SYDVKM. CDR3 length: 13 amino acids. V dropped 2 bases and J dropped 3 bases, with 8 bases sitting between them. In DNA form, the CDR3 reads TGTGCCAGCAGTTTACCGGACTACTACGAGCAGTACTTC. As protein: CASSLPDYYEQYF.

This clonotype was recorded many times. The chain couples TRBV28 to TRBJ2-1, with 14 bases aligning to TRBD2. Germline values: CDR1 MDHEN, CDR2 SYDVKM. CDR3 length: 16 residues. Trimming took 3 bases from V and 8 from J; bases not matched to a gene: 6. DNA for the CDR3: TGTGCCAGCAGTTTTGGGACTAGCGGGAGTTCCGATGAGCAGTTCTTC. This encodes CASSFGTSGSSDEQFF. Full variable domain (remainder filled in from reference TRBV28 and TRBJ2-1): DVKVTQSSRYLVKRTGEKVFLECVQDMDHENMFWYRQDPGLGLRLIYFSYDVKMKEKGDIPEGYSVSREKKERFSLILESASTNQTSMYLCASSFGTSGSSDEQFFGPGTRLTVL.

This rearrangement joins TRBV6-5 to TRBJ1-1; no definite D call. CDR3 length: 13 amino acids. Trimming took 7 bases from V and 6 from J, leaving 15 bases between them. In germline, CDR1 is MNHEY, CDR2 SVGAGI. In nucleotides, the CDR3 is TGTGCCAGCATGTTACACCGGGGAGCTGAAGCTTTCTTT. It is translated as CASMLHRGAEAFF.

J is TRBJ2-7 and V is TRBV28; TRBD1 is a possible D gene (6 bases). The germline CDR1 and CDR2 sequences are MDHEN and SYDVKM. V was shortened by 5 bases and J by 2 bases, with 16 bases between the two germline ends. The CDR3 runs to 15 residues. The CDR3 DNA reads TGTGCCAGCAGTCCCCTCCGGGACACTACCTACGAGCAGTACTTC. It translates to CASSPLRDTTYEQYF.

In its sample, this clonotype was seen a few times. The chain combines TRBV10-3 with TRBJ1-1; 9 bases agree with TRBD1. This CDR3 has 14 residues. Trimming cost V 8 bases and J 1 base; bases outside gene matches: 5. Germline CDR1 reads ENHRY; CDR2 reads SYGVKD. CDR3 region: CAIGPGQGNTEAFF. In DNA, the CDR3 is TGTGCCATCGGCCCGGGACAGGGGAACACTGAAGCTTTCTTT.

This clonotype was seen ten or more times. The chain links TRBV7-9 to TRBJ2-5; D may be TRBD1 (5 bases). V lost 4 bases and J lost 5, with 17 bases in between. In germline, CDR1 is SEHNR, CDR2 FQNEAQ (reference sequence). The CDR3 has 15 amino acids. The CDR3, as DNA: TGTGCCAGCAGCTCGACAAAGGGGTTCCCCGAGACCCAGTACTTC. It encodes CASSSTKGFPETQYF.

This chain joins TRBV20-1 and TRBJ1-3; D ambiguous. Germline V CDR1 and CDR2: DFQATT, SNEGSKA (reference sequence). The CDR3 runs to 15 residues. CDR3 nucleotides: TGCAGCGCCGGGTCATACCAATCTGGGGGAAACACCATATATTTT. Encoded protein: CSAGSYQSGGNTIYF.

This clonotype was observed many times. The rearrangement links TRBV4-1 to TRBJ2-7; 9 bases line up with TRBD1. V gave up 0 bases and J gave up 7 bases; unmatched junction bases: 7. Germline CDR1 is MGHRA and CDR2 is YSYEKL. This CDR3 is built from 15 residues. CDR3 in amino acids: CASSQDGRQGEEQYF. CDR3 nucleotide sequence: TGCGCCAGCAGCCAAGATGGGAGACAGGGGGAAGAGCAGTACTTC.

The J gene is TRBJ2-1, the V gene TRBV13; 10 bases agree with TRBD2. The germline V gene encodes CDR1 PRHDT and CDR2 FYEKMQ (reference sequence). Unmatched junction bases numbered 4, after V lost 6 bases and J lost 8 bases. The CDR3 has 13 amino acids. CDR3 coding DNA: TGTGCCAGCAGGGCTAGCGGGGGTTATGAGCAGTTCTTC. Protein sequence: CASRASGGYEQFF.

This clonotype was found a few times. The chain carries TRBV5-1 and TRBJ2-3, with 12 positions matching TRBD2. Germline-derived CDR1 and CDR2 are SGHRS and YFSETQ. The V segment lost 0 bases and the J segment 2 bases; nucleotides outside the gene matches: 4. The CDR3 is 17 residues long. The CDR3 DNA sequence: TGCGCCAGCAGCTTGGGGCCTAGCGGGGGGGTCACAGATACGCAGTATTTT. Translated, it gives CASSLGPSGGVTDTQYF.

This clonotype was detected only a few times. The chain has TRBV7-8 and TRBJ2-3; D gene uncertain. Trimming shortened V by 0 bases and J by 2 bases, and 12 bases separated the two germline ends. Germline CDR1 reads SGHVS; CDR2 reads FQNEAQ. The CDR3 has 16 residues. This CDR3 reads CASSLAVGFSTDTQYF. The CDR3, as DNA: TGTGCCAGCAGCTTAGCGGTTGGATTTTCCACAGATACGCAGTATTTT.

This clonotype was counted many times. This chain links TRBV29-1 with TRBJ2-3; no definite D call. Trimming removed 5 bases from V and 0 bases from J, with 6 bases in between. The CDR3 is made up of 12 amino acids. Germline lookup yields CDR1 SQVTM and CDR2 ANQGSEA. CDR3 residues: CSVLPSTDTQYF. The CDR3 DNA sequence: TGCAGCGTTTTACCTAGCACAGATACGCAGTATTTT.

Only a few counts were recorded for this clonotype. V and J are TRBV3-1 and TRBJ2-7, with TRBD2 as a possible D gene (6 bases). V was clipped by 4 bases and J by 2 bases, with 12 bases between them. This CDR3 is 14 amino acids long. The germline gives CDR1 LGHDT, CDR2 YNNKEL (reference sequence). CDR3 sequence reads: CASSPEGRTYEQYV. The CDR3 nucleotides are TGTGCCAGCAGCCCGGAGGGGCGAACCTACGAGCAGTACGTC.

This clonotype showed up many times. The rearrangement links TRBV20-1 to TRBJ2-3; perhaps D is TRBD1 or TRBD2 (5 bases each). Germline CDR1 DFQATT, CDR2 SNEGSKA (reference sequence). The CDR3 has 15 residues. V lost 2 bases and J 4 bases, leaving 16 bases between the germline ends. The CDR3 spells CSARLGPLRADTQYF. DNA of the CDR3: TGCAGTGCTAGACTGGGACCTCTGCGCGCAGATACGCAGTATTTT.

CDR3 loop: CASSQGGSEAFF. The CDR3 DNA sequence: TGTGCCAGCAGCCAAGGGGGGAGCGAAGCTTTCTTT. V and J are TRBV9 and TRBJ1-1; tentative D call: TRBD1 (6 bases). This CDR3 has 12 residues. The V end lost 4 bases, the J end lost 8 bases, and 12 bases lay between the germline ends. Germline V CDR1 and CDR2: SGDLS, YYNGEE.

This clonotype was seen a few times. J is TRBJ1-2 and V is TRBV4-1, with TRBD1 identical over 7 bases. The V and J ends lost 7 bases and 6 bases, in that order; junction bases with no gene match: 8. This CDR3 comprises 13 residues. The germline V gene has CDR1 MGHRA and CDR2 YSYEKL. This chain's CDR3 is CASTNGQVNGYTF. The CDR3 DNA reads as TGCGCCAGCACCAATGGACAGGTCAATGGCTACACCTTC.

This clonotype was observed a handful of times. The chain recombines TRBV12-5 with TRBJ2-1; tentative D call: TRBD1 (7 bases). CDR1 and CDR2 (germline): LGHNT, FRNRAP. V was cut by 2 bases and J by 6 bases, with 11 bases left in between. The length of the CDR3 is 14 residues. The DNA for the CDR3 is TGTGCTAGTGGTTTGTTCCAGGGGGGCAATGAGCAGTTCTTC. This sequence encodes CASGLFQGGNEQFF.

There are a few counts of this clonotype. The chain is built from TRBV5-1 and TRBJ1-2; 7 bases are a match to TRBD1. Germline V gene lookup returns CDR1 SGHRS and CDR2 YFSETQ. Trimming took 1 base from V and 0 from J; bases not matched to a gene: 6. The CDR3 extends over 16 amino acids. This CDR3 reads CASSLRDRDTNYGYTF. The CDR3 DNA sequence: TGCGCCAGCAGCTTGAGGGACAGAGATACTAACTATGGCTACACCTTC.

This clonotype was recorded at least ten times. V gene TRBV5-6 combines with J gene TRBJ2-7, with no clear D. CDR3 length: 15 residues. Deletions cut 0 bases from V and 0 bases from J, with 10 bases between. Germline CDR1 SGHDT, CDR2 YYEEEE. The CDR3: CASSLVFESSYEQYV. The CDR3 region has the DNA TGTGCCAGCAGCTTGGTGTTCGAAAGCTCCTACGAGCAGTACGTC.

Of note for this clonotype: Given a much more abundant clone one base away, this may be a read error. This chain joins TRBV20-1 and TRBJ2-5; D is uncertain. Germline V gives CDR1 DFQATT, CDR2 SNEGSKA (reference sequence). The CDR3 totals 13 residues. CDR3 residues: CSRLRLDQETQCF. The CDR3 bases are TGCAGTCGACTTCGACTCGACCAAGAGACCCAGTGCTTC.

This clonotype was counted many times. The J gene is TRBJ1-5, the V gene TRBV12-3 or TRBV12-4; D remains unclear. Trimming pared 5 bases from V and 4 bases from J, leaving 18 bases between. The CDR3 consists of 16 residues. This CDR3 reads CASSPFSPRSNQPQHF. The CDR3 DNA reads as TGTGCCAGCAGTCCCTTTAGTCCCAGGTCTAATCAGCCCCAGCATTTT.

The chain carries TRBV6-5 and TRBJ1-2, with 8 bases identical to TRBD1. CDR1 and CDR2 (germline): MNHEY, SVGAGI. With 1 base clipped from V and 4 bases from J, the junction kept 8 bases outside the gene matches. CDR3 length: 16 residues. DNA of the CDR3: TGTGCCAGCAGTTACTATTCGAGACAGGGGAGCTATGGCTACACCTTC. Translating it yields CASSYYSRQGSYGYTF.

This clonotype was seen only a few times. This chain connects TRBV20-1 to TRBJ2-1; 10 bases match TRBD2. Germline CDR1 reads DFQATT; CDR2 reads SNEGSKA (reference sequence). The CDR3 has 17 amino acids. Unmatched junction bases numbered 14, after V lost 1 base and J lost 8 bases. CDR3 bases: TGCAGTGCTAGAGCTGGGTCTAGCGGGGGCCCCGGGGATGAGCAGTTCTTC. Translating it yields CSARAGSSGGPGDEQFF.

The rearrangement joins TRBV5-1 to TRBJ2-1; 7 nucleotides match TRBD2. Germline CDR1 and CDR2: SGHRS and YFSETQ. Losses at the gene ends were 3 bases for V and 6 bases for J; bases not matched to a gene: 9. This CDR3 contains 15 residues. This CDR3 reads CASSSGSGGRNEQFF. In nucleotides, the CDR3 is TGCGCCAGCAGCTCCGGGTCGGGAGGTCGCAATGAGCAGTTCTTC.

This clonotype was seen more than once but under ten times. The chain carries TRBV12-3 or TRBV12-4 and TRBJ2-7, with 10 nucleotides matching TRBD1. The CDR3 has 15 residues. V gave up 7 bases and J gave up 2 bases; unmatched junction bases: 8. The CDR3 nucleotides are TGTGCCAGCACCCTTGTTGGGACAGGGGCCTACGAGCAGTACTTC. Protein sequence: CASTLVGTGAYEQYF.

The rearrangement joins TRBV12-3 or TRBV12-4 to TRBJ1-2; 7 bases fit TRBD1. V lost 4 bases to trimming and J lost 7 bases; unmatched junction nucleotides: 9. The CDR3 sequence is 14 residues long. CDR3 amino acids: CASSSLTGRLGYTF. DNA of the CDR3: TGTGCCAGCAGTTCCTTGACAGGGAGGCTTGGCTACACCTTC.

The V gene is TRBV7-9, the J gene TRBJ2-1; 9 nucleotides line up with TRBD2. V shed 4 bases and J 5 bases; nucleotides not matched to a gene: 6. The CDR3 covers 15 residues. CDR1 is SEHNR, CDR2 FQNEAQ, per germline (reference sequence). The CDR3 DNA reads as TGTGCCAGCAGCTCTCGACTAGCGGAAGACAATGAGCAGTTCTTC. It is translated as CASSSRLAEDNEQFF.